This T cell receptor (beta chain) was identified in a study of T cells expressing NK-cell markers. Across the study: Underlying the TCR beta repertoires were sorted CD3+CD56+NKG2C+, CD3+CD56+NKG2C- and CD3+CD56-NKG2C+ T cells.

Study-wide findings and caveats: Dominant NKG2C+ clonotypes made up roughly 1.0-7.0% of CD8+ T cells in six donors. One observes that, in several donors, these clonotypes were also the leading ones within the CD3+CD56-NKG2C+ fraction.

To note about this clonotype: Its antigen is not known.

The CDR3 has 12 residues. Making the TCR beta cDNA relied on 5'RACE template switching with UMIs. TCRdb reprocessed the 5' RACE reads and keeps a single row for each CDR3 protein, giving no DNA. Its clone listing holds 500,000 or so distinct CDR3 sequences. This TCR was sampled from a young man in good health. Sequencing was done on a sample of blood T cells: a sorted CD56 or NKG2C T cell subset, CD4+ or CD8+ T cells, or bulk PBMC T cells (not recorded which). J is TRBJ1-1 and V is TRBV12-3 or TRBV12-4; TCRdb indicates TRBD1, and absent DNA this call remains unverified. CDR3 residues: CAMRTGATEAFF.